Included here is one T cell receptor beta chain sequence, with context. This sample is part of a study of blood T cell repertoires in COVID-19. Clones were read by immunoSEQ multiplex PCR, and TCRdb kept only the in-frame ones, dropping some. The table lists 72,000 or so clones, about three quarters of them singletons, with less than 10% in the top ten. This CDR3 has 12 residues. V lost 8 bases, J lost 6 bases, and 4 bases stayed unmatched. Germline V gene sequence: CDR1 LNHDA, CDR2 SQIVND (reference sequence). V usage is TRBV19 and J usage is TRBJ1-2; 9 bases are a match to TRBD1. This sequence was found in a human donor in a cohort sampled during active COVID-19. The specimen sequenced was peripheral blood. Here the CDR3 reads CASQDRGNGYTF. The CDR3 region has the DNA TGTGCCAGTCAGGACAGGGGAAATGGCTACACCTTC.